This TCR beta chain appears in the sequencing data of a study of blood T cell repertoires in COVID-19. Study-wide background: Acute and convalescent COVID-19 specimens originated in the United States, Italy and Spain. From T cells, B-cell-depleted T cells, or PBMCs came the material, which was cDNA or gDNA.

J gave up 7 bases and V 2 bases, and 13 bases lay outside the gene matches. This CDR3 has 16 residues. The V gene's germline CDR1 is SQVTM and CDR2 ANQGSEA. Methods used by the authors: How many nucleated cells were present was estimated from reference gene primer amplification. TCRdb keeps only in-frame clones here, not all; method: immunoSEQ multiplex PCR. The V and J calls and the clone size are those of that table, but D and trimming were determined from the DNA. The table has roughly 100,000 clones, over 75% seen once; the top ten hold roughly 5.6%. The specimen was peripheral blood. The chain has TRBV29-1 and TRBJ1-4; 7 nucleotides agree with TRBD1. The receptor was isolated from a human donor in a cohort sampled during active COVID-19. This chain's CDR3 is CSVELFGRGFGEKLFF. In DNA form, the CDR3 reads TGCAGCGTTGAACTTTTTGGCAGGGGGTTCGGTGAAAAACTGTTTTTT.